This T cell receptor beta chain was captured by sequencing in a study of blood T cell repertoires in COVID-19 (TCRdb year 2020). As for the study more broadly: Collaborator samples came from the United States, Italy and Spain and covered acute and convalescent phases of COVID-19. The material from the prospective study consisted of cDNA or gDNA derived from T cells, B-cell-depleted T cells, or PBMCs. The dataset comprised deeply sampled blood TCRbeta repertoires from subjects exposed to, actively infected with, or recovered from COVID-19. The repertoires were made available in a free public database intended to serve as a resource for research on the immune response to SARS-CoV-2. Samples came from the ongoing ImmuneRACE study (first 160 participants) plus 1,254 subjects from 6 global collaborators. The sample metadata nearly always contained a de-identified subject ID, COVID-19 status, age in years and sex. Where HLA class I and class II types were available, the types were taken from metadata supplied by the sample provider, not from assay-based typing.

The immunoSEQ Assay, a bias-controlled multiplex PCR, was used to amplify TCRbeta CDR3 regions from genomic DNA. The paper's data handling went like this. The number of nucleated cells in each sample was estimated by amplification of reference gene primers within the assay. Sequence reads were collapsed and filtered to measure the absolute abundance of every unique TCRbeta CDR3 rearrangement. For each sample, productive Simpson clonality was calculated by taking the square root of Simpson's diversity index across productive rearrangements. TCRdb holds this immuneACCESS table with in-frame rearrangements only. Some clones are missing; in checked studies, unresolved V genes explain under half, and the rest has no known cause. V, J and clone size reflect that table, while D and trimming were determined from the DNA. This sample gives over 100,000 clones in total; approximately 82% of them show up just once. Roughly 7.9% of the sample is in the top ten clones.

Via the germline V gene, CDR1 is SGHTA and CDR2 FQGTGA. The CDR3 goes from the cysteine to the phenylalanine over 16 residues. Only the CDR3 DNA is retained, 48 bases long and in frame from the first base. Deletion took 0 bases off V and 1 base off J, with a span of 10 bases between the germline ends. Whole blood was collected in K2EDTA tubes by collaborating institutions according to the institutions' own protocols. Collaborator samples were shipped for TCRbeta analysis as frozen whole blood, isolated PBMCs, or DNA extracted from either sample type. To note about this clone: No antigen is known for it. No clone much larger than this one lies a single base away; base qualities are absent.

The investigation overall reported the following: How much clinical and demographic metadata was included differed by source and by participant, and the metadata was provided uncurated.

The sequenced material came from peripheral blood. The chain is assembled from TRBV7-3 and TRBJ2-1; perhaps TRBD1 is the D gene, with 7 bases matching. The sequence derives from a woman over 75 with active or convalescent COVID-19. The nucleotide sequence is given as TGTGCCAGCAGCTTAACGCCAGGGGGGTCCTACAATGAGCAGTTCTTC. It translates as CASSLTPGGSYNEQFF. Reference TRBV7-3 and TRBJ2-1 proteins supply the regions before and after the CDR3; the full variable domain is: GAGVSQTPSNKVTEKGKYVELRCDPISGHTALYWYRQSLGQGPEFLIYFQGTGAADDSGLPNDRFFAVRPEGSVSTLKIQRTERGDSAVYLCASSLTPGGSYNEQFFGPGTRLTVL.